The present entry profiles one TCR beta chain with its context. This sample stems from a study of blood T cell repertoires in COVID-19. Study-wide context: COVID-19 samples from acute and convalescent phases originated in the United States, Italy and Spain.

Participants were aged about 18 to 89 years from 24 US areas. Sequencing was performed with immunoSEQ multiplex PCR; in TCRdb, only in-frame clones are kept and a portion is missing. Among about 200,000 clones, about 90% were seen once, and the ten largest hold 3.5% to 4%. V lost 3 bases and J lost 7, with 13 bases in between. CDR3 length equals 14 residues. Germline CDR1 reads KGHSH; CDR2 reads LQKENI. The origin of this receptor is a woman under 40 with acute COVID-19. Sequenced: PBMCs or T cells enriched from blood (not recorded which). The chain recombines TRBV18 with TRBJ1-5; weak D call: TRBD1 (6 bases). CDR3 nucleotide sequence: TGTGCCAGCTCACCTGACAGGAATGGGCAGCCCCAGCATTTT. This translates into CASSPDRNGQPQHF.